This T cell receptor (beta chain) was sequenced in a study of blood T cell repertoires in COVID-19. Study in general: T cells, B-cell-depleted T cells, or PBMCs provided the cDNA or gDNA that served as material.

Germline V CDR1 and CDR2: SGHRS, YFSETQ. The ends lost 0 bases at V and 7 bases at J; junction bases unmatched: 10. The CDR3 spans 16 residues. Only in-frame clones appear in the TCRdb table, and some are missing; sequencing was by immunoSEQ multiplex PCR. The sample records about 300,000 clones, 90% being singletons. The clonotype comes from a woman aged 45-65 years with COVID-19, enrolled during active disease. This sequence joins TRBV5-1 and TRBJ2-7, with TRBD2 matching 10 bases. The sample taken for sequencing was peripheral blood. The CDR3 is CASSLGASGLAYEQYF. The CDR3 coding sequence is TGCGCCAGCAGCTTGGGAGCCTCGGGACTAGCGTATGAGCAGTACTTC.